What follows is one T cell receptor (beta chain) and its context. Its specificity is not known. The sample comes from a study of shared clonotypes between healthy human individuals. Study-wide results and caveats: Rarefaction indicated that sorted-subset sequencing remained incomplete although depth was large.

Here immunoSEQ multiplex PCR was the method, and the copy in TCRdb shows in-frame clones only, minus some. The sample has some 2,000,000 clones; roughly 94% are singletons. This CDR3 is 16 amino acids long. The V gene end was trimmed by 5 bases and the J gene end by 9 bases; junction bases not matched to a gene: 10. Germline CDR1 reads SGHVS; CDR2 reads FQNEAQ. Sequenced: naive CD4+ T cells sorted from blood. The subset denotes: CD45RA+ positively selected. The TCR originated in a man between 18 and 29 years old in good health. The chain uses TRBV7-8 and TRBJ1-6; 10 nucleotides agree with TRBD1. The CDR3 coding sequence is TGTGCCAGCAGCCTACGACAGGGGGCGTTGAGTTCACCCCTCCACTTT. It codes for CASSLRQGALSSPLHF. The variable domain in full, with the rest retrieved from reference TRBV7-8 and TRBJ1-6, is GAGVSQSPRYKVAKRGQDVALRCDPISGHVSLFWYQQALGQGPEFLTYFQNEAQLDKSGLPSDRFFAERPEGSVSTLKIQRTQQEDSAVYLCASSLRQGALSSPLHFGNGTRLTVT.